This T cell receptor (beta chain) comes out of a study of blood T cell repertoires in COVID-19. Germline lookup yields CDR1 MDHEN and CDR2 SYDVKM. J lost 4 bases, V lost 4 bases, and 8 bases had no gene match. The CDR3 length is 15 residues. This clone appeared once. Assay used: immunoSEQ multiplex PCR; TCRdb lists only in-frame clones, some missing. The sample yields about 140,000 clones, around 81% seen once. This TCR was sampled from a human donor in a cohort sampled during active COVID-19. The source material was peripheral blood. V is TRBV28 and J is TRBJ2-7; 9 nucleotides align to TRBD2. The CDR3 region is CASSSRSGSSYEQYF. The CDR3 DNA reads TGTGCCAGCAGTTCTCGTAGCGGGAGTTCTTACGAGCAGTACTTC. Together with reference TRBV28 and TRBJ2-7, the CDR3 gives the full variable domain: DVKVTQSSRYLVKRTGEKVFLECVQDMDHENMFWYRQDPGLGLRLIYFSYDVKMKEKGDIPEGYSVSREKKERFSLILESASTNQTSMYLCASSSRSGSSYEQYFGPGTRLTVT.